This is a list of T cell receptor beta chains from one sample in a study of identical twins. TCRdb reprocessed the 5' RACE reads via MiXCR and lists one record per CDR3 protein. The repertoire holds hundreds of thousands of distinct CDR3 sequences, with 8.5% to 9% as singletons. This sample was shared with a second study, whose subject was yellow fever vaccine responses in identical twins.

Sequencing input: PBMCs. The receptor source for this set is a woman aged 18-29 years in good health. The CDR3 runs from the conserved cysteine through the conserved F or W. D genes are given only for firm matches. Part of the rows lack a size; the others show once, few, many or a class for expanded clones.

>-|TRBV28|-|TRBJ1-1
TGTGCCAGCAGTATCCGACAGTTTAACACTGAAGCTTTCTTT
CASSIRQFNTEAFF
>few|TRBV20-1|TRBD1|TRBJ2-7
TGCAGTGCTAGTCAGACAGGGGGCCAATTTTACGAGCAGTACTTC
CSASQTGGQFYEQYF
>many|TRBV7-9|-|TRBJ2-7
TGTGCCAGCAGCTTAGTGAGAGCGGCAGGGGGGGAGCAGTACTTC
CASSLVRAAGGEQYF
>few|TRBV11-1|TRBD1|TRBJ2-2
TGTGCCGGTAGTGAACCGGGACAGGGGGCGAATGATCAGGGTACCGGGGAGCTGTTTTTT
CAGSEPGQGANDQGTGELFF
>few|TRBV5-1|TRBD2|TRBJ2-1
TGCGCCAGCAGCTTGGAGGCTAGCGGGAGGGCCCGGAATGAGCAGTTCTTC
CASSLEASGRARNEQFF
>-|TRBV2|TRBD2|TRBJ2-7
TGTGCCAGCAGTGAAGCAGGACTAGCCGACGAGCAGTACTTC
CASSEAGLADEQYF
>-|TRBV29-1|-|TRBJ1-2
TGCAGCGTTGGGGCAGGGGAGTCTGGTGGCTACACCTTC
CSVGAGESGGYTF
>few|TRBV3-1|-|TRBJ2-3
TGTGCCAGCAGCCAAGATGAGCTTGGGTCCTATACGCAGTATTTT
CASSQDELGSYTQYF
>many|TRBV6-1|-|TRBJ1-4
TGTGCCAGCAGTAGAAGACGGGACAAGTCTGGGACAACTAATGAAAAACTGTTTTTT
CASSRRRDKSGTTNEKLFF
>-|TRBV4-3|-|TRBJ2-7
TGCGCCAGCAGCCAAGATTTTGCAGGCGAGCAGTACTTC
CASSQDFAGEQYF
>few|TRBV24-1|TRBD2|TRBJ2-3
TGTGCCACCAGTGATTTTCGGGGGGCAGATACGCAGTATTTT
CATSDFRGADTQYF
>few|TRBV6-5|-|TRBJ1-2
TGTGCCAGCAGTTACTCCGGCGCGGAAGGGAGTGGCTACACCTTC
CASSYSGAEGSGYTF
>many|TRBV7-8|-|TRBJ2-7
TGTGCCAGCAGCTTATGGACTCGAACCTACGAGCAGTACTTC
CASSLWTRTYEQYF
>-|TRBV6-1|-|TRBJ1-2
TGTGCCAGCAGTGAATACCGAGAGGACTATGGCTACACCTTC
CASSEYREDYGYTF
>many|TRBV29-1|-|TRBJ2-1
TGCAGCGTTGAAGGACTCTACAATGAGCAGTTCTTC
CSVEGLYNEQFF
>-|TRBV6-5|-|TRBJ2-4
TGTGCCAGCAGTTACGAGGCGACGGGGAACATTCAGTACTTC
CASSYEATGNIQYF
>-|TRBV7-2|-|TRBJ2-7
TGTGCCAGCAGCTTAGTCGGGAGCCCCTCGCGCGAGCAGTACTTC
CASSLVGSPSREQYF
>many|TRBV21-1|-|TRBJ1-2
TGTGCCAGCAGCAGGAAGGGACGACCCTATGGCTACACCTTC
CASSRKGRPYGYTF
>-|TRBV27|TRBD1|TRBJ2-7
TGTGCCAGCAGGCTACAGGGGGCGCCTTACGAGCAGTACTTC
CASRLQGAPYEQYF
>-|TRBV11-2|-|TRBJ1-4
TGTGCCAGCAGCTTATGGTCCAGAAGACCTGAAAAACTGTTTTTT
CASSLWSRRPEKLFF
>few|TRBV5-4|TRBD2|TRBJ2-2
TGTGCCAGCAAGGAGGGAGGGTCCCCGAGAGGGGAGCTGTTTTTT
CASKEGGSPRGELFF
>-|TRBV20-1|-|TRBJ2-3
TGCAGTGCTAGTGGGGCGGGATCCACAGATACGCAGTATTTT
CSASGAGSTDTQYF
>few|TRBV24-1|TRBD1|TRBJ2-2
TGTGCCACCAGTGATACCGGACAGGGGAACACCGGGGAGCTGTTTTTT
CATSDTGQGNTGELFF
>-|TRBV3-1|-|TRBJ2-7
TGTGCCAGCAGCCGCAAGGCTGATTACGAGCAGTACTTC
CASSRKADYEQYF
>many|TRBV6-2/TRBV6-3|-|TRBJ2-1
TGTGCCAGCAGTTACTCCGGCGGAAGCTCCTACAATGAGCAGTTCTTC
CASSYSGGSSYNEQFF
>-|TRBV24-1|-|TRBJ2-1
TGTGCCACCAGGGCCAATTCCTACAATGAGCAGTTCTTC
CATRANSYNEQFF
>-|TRBV19|-|TRBJ2-3
TGTGCCAGTAGTATCTCGGGGCCAGATACGCAGTATTTT
CASSISGPDTQYF
>-|TRBV3-1|TRBD2|TRBJ2-3
TGTGCCAGCAGCCAAGGCGGGGGGGCCTGGGGGAACACGCAGTATTTT
CASSQGGGAWGNTQYF
>many|TRBV15|-|TRBJ2-1
TGTGCCACCAGCAGAGAACAGAGCTCCTACAATGAGCAGTTCTTC
CATSREQSSYNEQFF
>many|TRBV27|-|TRBJ1-6
TGTGCCAGCACATCGCCGACAGCGGATAATTCACCCCTCCACTTT
CASTSPTADNSPLHF
>-|TRBV29-1|-|TRBJ2-7
TGCAGCGTTTTTGTTGGGGGACCCTACGAGCAGTACTTC
CSVFVGGPYEQYF
>-|TRBV4-1|-|TRBJ2-2
TGCGCCAGCAGCCGACTAGGTGGGGGAACGAACACCGGGGAGCTGTTTTTT
CASSRLGGGTNTGELFF
>few|TRBV6-1|-|TRBJ2-4
TGTGCCAGCAGTGAATTACCGGGGCACAAAAACATTCAGTACTTC
CASSELPGHKNIQYF
>-|TRBV20-1|-|TRBJ2-5
TGCAGTGCTAGAGATGAGGGGGGGTGGGAGACCCAGTACTTC
CSARDEGGWETQYF
>-|TRBV7-6|TRBD2|TRBJ2-3
TGTGCCAGCAGCTTAGGGCCCGCGACTAGCTTCTCAGATACGCAGTATTTT
CASSLGPATSFSDTQYF
>-|TRBV12-3/TRBV12-4|TRBD2|TRBJ2-2
TGTGCCAGCAGTTCCCCAACTAGCGGGGGGCCCGGGGAGCTGTTTTTT
CASSSPTSGGPGELFF
>-|TRBV7-2|TRBD2|TRBJ2-1
TGTGCCAGCAGCTTACTAGCGGGGGGCTACTACAATGAGCAGTTCTTC
CASSLLAGGYYNEQFF
>few|TRBV14|-|TRBJ2-1
TGTGCCAGCAGCCACCGCAGAGGGGCCCTTGATGAGCAGTTCTTC
CASSHRRGALDEQFF
>-|TRBV29-1|TRBD2|TRBJ2-5
TGCAGCGTTGAAGGGAGACTAGCGGGAGAGACCCAGTACTTC
CSVEGRLAGETQYF
>-|TRBV20-1|-|TRBJ2-7
TGCAGTGCTAGAGTTCAGGGTCAAACCACCTCCGAGCAGTACTTC
CSARVQGQTTSEQYF
>many|TRBV6-4|TRBD2|TRBJ2-1
TGTGCCAGCAGTGACTCTAGCGGGAGTCGTGATGAGCAGTTCTTC
CASSDSSGSRDEQFF
>few|TRBV28|-|TRBJ2-2
TGTGCCAGCAGTTCACAGGGTCCTGGCGGGGAGCTGTTTTTT
CASSSQGPGGELFF
>-|TRBV6-5|-|TRBJ2-5
TGTGCCGTCGCCGGGACACAAGAGACCCAGTACTTC
CAVAGTQETQYF
>many|TRBV29-1|-|TRBJ2-7
TGCAGCGTTGTCACAGGGCAAACCTACGAGCAGTACTTC
CSVVTGQTYEQYF
>many|TRBV5-1|TRBD1|TRBJ2-5
TGCGCCAGCAGCTTGGAACAGGGGATGAAGATGACCCAGTACTTC
CASSLEQGMKMTQYF
>-|TRBV20-1|TRBD1|TRBJ2-7
TGCAGTGCCCGGGACAGTCTCTACGAGCAGTACTTC
CSARDSLYEQYF
>many|TRBV5-1|-|TRBJ1-5
TGCGCCAGCAGCTCCGGAGCGGGTCAGCCCCAGCATTTT
CASSSGAGQPQHF